This T cell receptor (beta chain) came from a study of control samples from healthy donors and cancer patients. Germline CDR1 reads MRHNA; CDR2 reads SNTAGT. The CDR3 runs to 12 residues. Trimming pared 2 bases from V and 3 bases from J, leaving 4 bases between. Method: immunoSEQ multiplex PCR; TCRdb's copy keeps in-frame clones and lacks some. The sample shows around 90,000 clones, approximately 87% of them seen only once. The V call is TRBV6-4, the J call TRBJ1-1, with D hard to call. The TCR sequence derives from a woman aged 35 to 49 in good health. The specimen was blood. Written as DNA, the CDR3 is TGTGCCAGCAGTGACGGCTACACTGAAGCTTTCTTT. Protein sequence: CASSDGYTEAFF.